Below are 30 T cell receptor beta chains sequenced from a single sample in a study of OX40 agonist ivuxolimab in advanced cancers. The table came from immunoSEQ multiplex PCR; TCRdb's copy has only in-frame clones and leaves some out. Of some 40,000 clones listed, approximately 90% are singletons. The sample was CD4+ or CD8+ T cells sorted from blood, taken in a trial of the OX40 agonist ivuxolimab. These TCRs come from an adult with an advanced solid tumor such as melanoma, head and neck, liver or kidney cancer.

V gene TRBV5-3 combines with J gene TRBJ1-6, with D uncertain. TRBV5-3 is labeled an ORF, and its function is uncertain. The CDR3 contains 18 residues. V lost 0 bases, J lost 0 bases, and 13 bases lay in between. This CDR3 is CARSLGQAISSYNSPLHF. In nucleotides, the CDR3 is TGTGCCAGAAGCTTGGGGCAGGCTATTAGCTCCTATAATTCACCCCTCCACTTT.

The CDR3 DNA sequence: TGTGCCAGCAGTTACTCTTCGGGGACTCCCACAGATACGCAGTATTTT. Amino acid sequence: CASSYSSGTPTDTQYF. The V gene is TRBV6-5, the J gene TRBJ2-3, with D possibly TRBD2 on 6 matching bases. The germline gives CDR1 MNHEY, CDR2 SVGAGI. The CDR3 sequence is 16 residues long. Trimming pared 0 bases from V and 2 bases from J, leaving 12 bases between.

J is TRBJ2-7 and V is TRBV5-4; 8 bases map to TRBD1. The germline V gene encodes CDR1 SGHNT and CDR2 YYREEE (reference sequence). V trimming: 4 bases; J trimming: 2 bases; junction bases outside the gene matches: 8. The CDR3 is 15 amino acids. In DNA, the CDR3 is TGTGCCAGCAGCCGCCGGGACAGGAAAACCTACGAGCAGTACTTC. Residues: CASSRRDRKTYEQYF.

In its sample, this clone was seen once. J is TRBJ2-2 and V is TRBV2; D perhaps matches TRBD1 (6 bases). Germline CDR1 and CDR2: SNHLY and FYNNEI. V lost 6 bases and J 6 bases, leaving 17 bases between the germline ends. The CDR3 covers 15 residues. CDR3 coding DNA: TGTGCCAGCAGCCTTACAGGGAAGGTACCCGGGGAGCTGTTTTTT. Translation gives CASSLTGKVPGELFF.

This rearrangement joins TRBV6-1 to TRBJ2-1, with D possibly matching TRBD2 (6 bases). The CDR3 runs 15 residues. Trimming shortened V by 6 bases and J by 1 base, and 13 bases separated the two germline ends. In germline, CDR1 is MNHNS, CDR2 SASEGT. CDR3 DNA sequence: TGTGCCAGCAGGATGGAGGGGAGATCCTACAATGAGCAGTTCTTC. This codes for CASRMEGRSYNEQFF.

Only a few counts were recorded for this clone. The V call is TRBV5-4, the J call TRBJ2-7; D is undetermined. Germline CDR1 reads SGHNT; CDR2 reads YYREEE (reference sequence). V lost 3 bases, J lost 1 base, and 11 bases lay in between. The length of the CDR3 is 14 residues. This CDR3 is CASSSKGMSYEQYF. In nucleotides, the CDR3 is TGTGCCAGCAGCTCCAAGGGAATGTCCTACGAGCAGTACTTC. Full variable domain (outside the CDR3, taken from reference TRBV5-4 and TRBJ2-7): ETGVTQSPTHLIKTRGQQVTLRCSSQSGHNTVSWYQQALGQGPQFIFQYYREEENGRGNFPPRFSGLQFPNYSSELNVNALELDDSALYLCASSSKGMSYEQYFGPGTRLTVT.

The chain uses TRBV2 and TRBJ2-7, with D unresolved. The CDR3 has 13 residues. CDR1 and CDR2 from the germline V gene are SNHLY and FYNNEI. V was cut by 4 bases and J by 0 bases, with 7 bases left in between. CDR3 DNA: TGTGCCAGCAGTGGGCTAGACTCCTACGAGCAGTACTTC. Translating gives CASSGLDSYEQYF.

V usage is TRBV20-1 and J usage is TRBJ1-2; the D is unclear. Germline assignment: CDR1 DFQATT and CDR2 SNEGSKA (reference sequence). The germline V and J ends were trimmed by 5 bases and 8 bases, with 12 bases remaining between them. CDR3 length: 11 residues. CDR3 in DNA: TGCAGTGCTTCTCACTCGTGGGGCTACACCTTC. Its protein product is CSASHSWGYTF.

J is TRBJ2-7 and V is TRBV21-1; the D call in the table, TRBD2, was not verified against the DNA. TRBV21-1 is shown as a pseudogene. This CDR3 is built from 16 residues. Here the CDR3 reads CASTLRRNTPSHEQYF. The DNA of the CDR3 is TGTGCCAGCACTTTGCGGAGGAATACACCGAGCCACGAGCAGTACTTC.

V and J are TRBV25-1 and TRBJ1-4; D gene unclear. V was shortened by 3 bases and J by 8 bases, with 22 bases between the two germline ends. Germline V gene sequence: CDR1 MGHDK, CDR2 SYGVNS. The CDR3 is 17 residues long. The CDR3 here is CASSDRARGEGREKLFF. The CDR3 bases are TGTGCCAGCAGTGATCGGGCTCGCGGGGAGGGTCGAGAAAAACTGTTTTTT.

The chain couples TRBV10-3 to TRBJ1-6, with a tentative D call TRBD1 (6 bases). The CDR3 runs 16 residues. V lost 2 bases to trimming and J lost 7 bases, with 15 bases between them. Germline CDR1 and CDR2: ENHRY and SYGVKD. The CDR3 protein is CAISEPGHPTNSPLHF. The CDR3 coding sequence is TGTGCCATCAGTGAGCCGGGACACCCCACAAATTCACCCCTCCACTTT.

The chain carries TRBV7-9 and TRBJ2-3; 9 bases agree with TRBD1. The J segment lost 1 base and the V segment lost 4 bases, leaving 3 bases of the junction unmatched. Germline CDR1 SEHNR, CDR2 FQNEAQ (reference sequence). CDR3 length equals 15 residues. The CDR3 sequence is CASSSGTGRTDTQYF. The CDR3 DNA reads TGTGCCAGCAGCTCCGGGACAGGGCGCACAGATACGCAGTATTTT.

J is TRBJ2-1 and V is TRBV6-5; tentative D call: TRBD2 (7 bases). The CDR3 runs 16 residues. Trimming removed 2 bases at V and 2 bases at J, with 13 bases between. The germline V gene encodes CDR1 MNHEY and CDR2 SVGAGI. The CDR3 region is CASSYPGGSPYNEQFF. In nucleotides, the CDR3 is TGTGCCAGCAGTTACCCGGGGGGCAGTCCCTACAATGAGCAGTTCTTC.

The genes are TRBV7-2 and TRBJ2-3; D is uncertain. Germline CDR1 SGHTA, CDR2 FQGNSA. The V end was cut by 3 bases, the J end by 2 bases, with 12 bases between. The CDR3 has 15 residues. CDR3 nucleotide sequence: TGTGCCAGCAGCTTGGTCTCGAAGTCCACAGATACGCAGTATTTT. Protein sequence: CASSLVSKSTDTQYF.

Note on this clone: Other nucleotide sequences from this sample produce the same CDR3. The chain couples TRBV4-1 to TRBJ1-5; no reliable D call. The ends were cut back, 1 base at V and 1 base at J, with 8 bases in the middle. The CDR3 runs to 15 residues. The germline V gene encodes CDR1 MGHRA and CDR2 YSYEKL. CDR3 coding DNA: TGCGCCAGCAGCCAAGGCAGGCTAAGCAATCAGCCCCAGCATTTT. This codes for CASSQGRLSNQPQHF.

This chain links TRBV5-4 with TRBJ2-3; TRBD2 aligns across 10 bases. The V and J ends lost 0 bases and 3 bases, in that order; junction bases with no gene match: 4. Germline CDR1 and CDR2: SGHNT and YYREEE (reference sequence). The CDR3 loop spans 16 amino acids. The DNA of the CDR3 is TGTGCCAGCAGCTTGGGCGGGACTAGCGTAACAGATACGCAGTATTTT. Amino acids: CASSLGGTSVTDTQYF.

The rearrangement joins TRBV5-4 to TRBJ1-4, with 8 bases lining up with TRBD1. Trimming took 0 bases from V and 7 from J; bases not matched to a gene: 2. The germline V gene has CDR1 SGHNT and CDR2 YYREEE (reference sequence). CDR3 length equals 14 residues. The CDR3 nucleotides read TGTGCCAGCAGCTTGGCCGGGACAGGTGAAAAACTGTTTTTT. Translation gives CASSLAGTGEKLFF. The full variable domain, rest sourced from reference TRBV5-4 and TRBJ1-4, is ETGVTQSPTHLIKTRGQQVTLRCSSQSGHNTVSWYQQALGQGPQFIFQYYREEENGRGNFPPRFSGLQFPNYSSELNVNALELDDSALYLCASSLAGTGEKLFFGSGTQLSVL.

Concerning this clone: In this CDR3 the conserved last residue, phenylalanine or tryptophan, is missing, so a read error is likely. The V gene is TRBV27, the J gene TRBJ1-6; no firm D call. The germline V gene encodes CDR1 MNHEY and CDR2 SMNVEV (reference sequence). V dropped 3 bases and J dropped 2 bases, with 14 bases sitting between them. The CDR3 has 17 residues. DNA for the CDR3: TGTGCCAGCAGTTTGGGCAGGTCGGGCACCTATAATTCACCCCTCCACCTT. Translating it yields CASSLGRSGTYNSPLHL.

The gene calls are TRBV6-1 and TRBJ2-5; the match to TRBD1 covers 7 bases. Germline V gene sequence: CDR1 MNHNS, CDR2 SASEGT. Trimming cost V 4 bases and J 1 base; bases outside gene matches: 6. The CDR3 has 15 amino acids. The CDR3 DNA follows: TGTGCCAGCAGTGGAGGGGACAGCTTCCAAGAGACCCAGTACTTC. Protein sequence: CASSGGDSFQETQYF.

The chain couples TRBV7-3 to TRBJ2-1; D not certain. Trimming shortened V by 2 bases and J by 5 bases, and 4 bases separated the two germline ends. The CDR3 runs 12 residues. Germline CDR1 is SGHTA and CDR2 is FQGTGA. This CDR3 reads CASSLANNEQFF. As DNA, the CDR3 is TGTGCCAGCAGCTTAGCGAACAATGAGCAGTTCTTC.

This clone was counted between two and nine times. The CDR3 protein is CASSQEAVAGGPGNEQFF. DNA for the CDR3: TGTGCCAGCAGCCAAGAGGCGGTAGCGGGGGGGCCGGGCAATGAGCAGTTCTTC. The rearrangement uses TRBV4-2 and TRBJ2-1; 11 positions match TRBD2. The CDR3 is 18 amino acids. From germline, CDR1 is LGHNA and CDR2 YNFKEQ. V lost 0 bases to trimming and J lost 6 bases; unmatched junction nucleotides: 10.

Worth noting for this clone: At the DNA level, this CDR3 is encoded by other sequences in the same sample as well. The J gene is TRBJ2-2, the V gene TRBV5-6, with D perhaps TRBD2 (5 bases). Germline V gene lookup returns CDR1 SGHDT and CDR2 YYEEEE. V shed 4 bases and J shed 8 bases, with 24 bases lying between them. The CDR3 contains 17 residues. CDR3 in DNA: TGTGCCAGCAGCGGTTCGAGGGCAGGATCTTTGTTGGGGGAGCTGTTTTTT. Encoded protein: CASSGSRAGSLLGELFF.

The chain couples TRBV18 to TRBJ1-1; D gene uncertain. CDR1 is KGHSH and CDR2 is LQKENI in the germline V gene. V was trimmed by 2 bases and J by 2 bases, leaving 9 bases between them. This CDR3 comprises 14 residues. CDR3 region: CASSPGLGNTEAFF. In DNA form, the CDR3 reads TGTGCCAGCTCACCAGGGTTGGGAAACACTGAAGCTTTCTTT.

The chain has TRBV18 and TRBJ1-1; 8 bases map to TRBD1. The V segment lost 8 bases and the J segment 0 bases; nucleotides outside the gene matches: 8. There are 15 residues in the CDR3. Looked up from germline, CDR1 is KGHSH and CDR2 is LQKENI. The CDR3 spells CASTDRGKMNTEAFF. The CDR3 DNA reads TGTGCCAGCACCGACAGGGGCAAAATGAACACTGAAGCTTTCTTT.

The rearrangement joins TRBV7-2 to TRBJ2-2; D ambiguous. The V and J ends lost 5 bases and 6 bases respectively, with 13 bases between them. Germline loops: CDR1 SGHTA, CDR2 FQGNSA. There are 14 residues in the CDR3. The CDR3 region is CASSPLVVAGELFF. The CDR3 nucleotides are TGTGCCAGCAGCCCCCTCGTCGTGGCCGGGGAGCTGTTTTTT.

The V and J genes are TRBV4-2 and TRBJ2-3; the D is unclear. The CDR3 totals 15 residues. V lost 5 bases and J 5 bases, leaving 17 bases between the germline ends. Germline V CDR1 and CDR2: LGHNA, YNFKEQ. CDR3 DNA: TGTGCCAGCAGCAACATCTTATCGGGCGGAGATACGCAGTATTTT. Amino acid sequence: CASSNILSGGDTQYF.

The V and J genes are TRBV5-1 and TRBJ1-1, with D uncertain. V gave up 2 bases and J gave up 0 bases, with 8 bases separating them. Germline V CDR1 and CDR2: SGHRS, YFSETQ. CDR3 length equals 14 residues. The CDR3 loop reads CASSFRGLNTEAFF. CDR3 nucleotide sequence: TGCGCCAGCAGCTTCCGAGGTCTGAACACTGAAGCTTTCTTT.

This chain connects TRBV28 to TRBJ2-6, with 7 bases lining up with TRBD2. CDR1 is MDHEN, CDR2 SYDVKM, per germline. The trim removed 10 bases at V and 0 bases at J, leaving 6 bases unmatched. The CDR3 extends over 15 amino acids. The DNA of the CDR3 is TGTGCCACCACGCGGGGGAGCTCTGGGGCCAACGTCCTGACTTTC. Protein sequence: CATTRGSSGANVLTF. Full variable domain (outside the CDR3, taken from reference TRBV28 and TRBJ2-6): DVKVTQSSRYLVKRTGEKVFLECVQDMDHENMFWYRQDPGLGLRLIYFSYDVKMKEKGDIPEGYSVSREKKERFSLILESASTNQTSMYLCATTRGSSGANVLTFGAGSRLTVL.

This chain joins TRBV2 and TRBJ1-1; D gene uncertain. Germline V gene lookup returns CDR1 SNHLY and CDR2 FYNNEI. V dropped 4 bases and J dropped 5 bases, with 23 bases sitting between them. This CDR3 is built from 17 residues. CDR3 nucleotides: TGTGCCAGCAGTGGCTGGGAGACCTCGTTGGCGGTAACTGAAGCTTTCTTT. Its translation is CASSGWETSLAVTEAFF.

The table lists this clone with a count of one. CDR3 sequence (DNA): TGTGCCAGCAGTGTCGGCCAGGGGATCTACAATGAGCAGTTCTTC. Protein: CASSVGQGIYNEQFF. V gene TRBV6-1 combines with J gene TRBJ2-1; D is possibly TRBD1 (6 bases). CDR1 MNHNS and CDR2 SASEGT come from the germline V gene. Deletions cut 4 bases from V and 3 bases from J, with 13 bases between. This CDR3 is built from 15 residues.